This TCR beta chain was identified in a study of control samples from healthy donors and cancer patients. The CDR3 consists of 11 residues. V was pared by 6 bases and J by 10 bases, with 10 bases between. Using immunoSEQ multiplex PCR, the repertoire was profiled, and TCRdb retains in-frame clones only, with some absent. The profile shows under 65,000 clones, over 75% of them singletons. The TCR originated in a woman aged 50 to 60 with colorectal cancer. This sequence joins TRBV12-3 or TRBV12-4 and TRBJ2-1; D is ambiguous. Specimen: PBMCs. DNA for the CDR3: TGTGCCAGCAGACATAGCCAGGAGCAGTTCTTC. Translating it yields CASRHSQEQFF.